These 14 T cell receptor beta chains share one sample of origin, sequenced in a study of CD8+CD57+ T cells in acquired aplastic anemia. The template for TCR beta VDJ and CDR3 sequence profiling was genomic DNA. TCRdb re-derived calls from the reads in MiXCR, one entry per CDR3 protein. The table has approximately 270,000 distinct CDR3 sequences, 55% to 65% seen once; the top ten hold around 8%. Sequences were obtained from sorted CD4+, CD8+, or CD8+CD57+ T cells (not recorded which) from PBMCs. These receptors originate from a human donor with severe aplastic anemia or a healthy control (not recorded which).

The chain has TRBV9 and TRBJ2-7; TRBD2 is a possible D gene (5 bases). There are 14 residues in the CDR3. Germline V gives CDR1 SGDLS, CDR2 YYNGEE. V was clipped by 2 bases and J by 4 bases, with 13 bases between them. CDR3 sequence (DNA): TGTGCCAGCAGCGTTTCGGGAACCCAATACGAGCAGTACTTC. It translates to CASSVSGTQYEQYF.

This chain links TRBV11-3 with TRBJ2-2, with 7 bases that match TRBD2. There are 13 residues in the CDR3. Germline V gene sequence: CDR1 SGHNT, CDR2 YENEEA. Trimming removed 10 bases from V and 6 bases from J; junction bases left unmatched: 8. The CDR3 spells CATSRDYPGELFF. CDR3 in DNA: TGTGCCACCTCCCGGGACTACCCCGGGGAGCTGTTTTTT. The full variable domain, rest sourced from reference TRBV11-3 and TRBJ2-2, is EAGVVQSPRYKIIEKKQPVAFWCNPISGHNTLYWYLQNLGQGPELLIRYENEEAVDDSQLPKDRFSAERLKGVDSTLKIQPAELGDSAVYLCATSRDYPGELFFGEGSRLTVL.

CDR3 residues: CATSELGQGATQYF. The CDR3 DNA reads as TGTGCCACCAGTGAGTTAGGGCAGGGGGCAACCCAGTACTTC. This chain joins TRBV24-1 and TRBJ2-5, with TRBD1 identical over 8 bases. The CDR3 covers 14 residues. Germline values: CDR1 KGHDR, CDR2 SFDVKD. Trimming took 4 bases from V and 8 from J; bases not matched to a gene: 8.

The gene calls are TRBV11-3 and TRBJ2-1; TRBD2 matches at 8 bases. This CDR3 contains 14 residues. Germline V gene lookup returns CDR1 SGHNT and CDR2 YENEEA. V was clipped by 4 bases and J by 6 bases; unmatched bases: 5. The CDR3 nucleotides are TGTGCCAGCAGCTCCGACGCGGGGGGCAATGAGCAGTTCTTC. Translation gives CASSSDAGGNEQFF. The full variable domain, its missing parts supplied by reference TRBV11-3 and TRBJ2-1, is EAGVVQSPRYKIIEKKQPVAFWCNPISGHNTLYWYLQNLGQGPELLIRYENEEAVDDSQLPKDRFSAERLKGVDSTLKIQPAELGDSAVYLCASSSDAGGNEQFFGPGTRLTVL.

This chain links TRBV9 with TRBJ1-1, with D hard to call. Trimming shortened V by 4 bases and J by 4 bases, and 14 bases separated the two germline ends. The CDR3 consists of 14 residues. Germline CDR1 and CDR2: SGDLS and YYNGEE. The CDR3 nucleotides read TGTGCCAGCAGCTTAACAGTCGGAGGCACTGAAGCTTTCTTT. Encoded protein: CASSLTVGGTEAFF.

This clonotype was observed at least ten times. This chain uses TRBV20-1 with TRBJ2-4; D possibly corresponds to TRBD1 (5 bases). V lost 3 bases and J lost 6, with 18 bases in between. This CDR3 comprises 15 residues. Germline V gives CDR1 DFQATT, CDR2 SNEGSKA (reference sequence). The CDR3 DNA follows: TGCAGTGCTAGCTTCGTCCAGGGATTCGGAAACATTCAGTACTTC. This encodes CSASFVQGFGNIQYF.

The chain couples TRBV3-1 to TRBJ1-5; D is undetermined. The CDR3 is made up of 11 amino acids. The germline CDR1 and CDR2 sequences are LGHDT and YNNKEL (reference sequence). V was trimmed by 4 bases and J by 11 bases, leaving 9 bases between them. The CDR3 DNA is TGTGCCAGCAGCCTTTTCGGGACCCAGCATTTT. Protein sequence: CASSLFGTQHF.

The chain joins TRBV7-6 to TRBJ2-7; 10 nucleotides match TRBD2. Germline CDR1 and CDR2: SGHVS and FNYEAQ. V lost 6 bases to trimming and J lost 0 bases; unmatched junction nucleotides: 5. The CDR3 is 15 residues long. The CDR3, as DNA: TGTGCCAGCAGTCGCACTAGCGGGAACTCCTACGAGCAGTACTTC. Translated: CASSRTSGNSYEQYF. The full variable domain, its missing parts supplied by reference TRBV7-6 and TRBJ2-7, is GAGVSQSPRYKVTKRGQDVALRCDPISGHVSLYWYRQALGQGPEFLTYFNYEAQQDKSGLPNDRFSAERPEGSISTLTIQRTEQRDSAMYRCASSRTSGNSYEQYFGPGTRLTVT.

With respect to this clonotype: A read error is likely, as this CDR3 ends without the conserved phenylalanine or tryptophan. The limits of the CDR3 on the DNA are not certain, so only TCRdb's listed CDR3 is given. V and J are TRBV29-1 and TRBJ2-2; TRBD1 is the table's D call, not checked against the DNA. With termini counted, the CDR3 has 8 amino acids. Germline V gene lookup returns CDR1 SQVTM and CDR2 ANQGSEA. CDR3 residues: CSVEEPPV.

The chain has TRBV5-6 and TRBJ2-7; the D gene is possibly TRBD1 (6 bases). V shed 0 bases and J shed 2 bases, with 9 bases lying between them. Germline V lookup: CDR1 SGHDT, CDR2 YYEEEE. The CDR3 has 14 amino acids. The CDR3 region is CASSLVGTTYEQYF. The CDR3, as DNA: TGTGCCAGCAGCTTGGTGGGGACAACCTACGAGCAGTACTTC.

This clonotype has just a few counts. The gene calls are TRBV7-8 and TRBJ2-1; no firm D call. The CDR3 runs 11 residues. Germline V CDR1 and CDR2: SGHVS, FQNEAQ. The germline V and J ends were trimmed by 4 bases and 5 bases, with 3 bases remaining between them. The CDR3 here is CASSSNNEQFF. CDR3 nucleotide sequence: TGTGCCAGCAGCTCGAACAATGAGCAGTTCTTC. The full variable domain, rest sourced from reference TRBV7-8 and TRBJ2-1, is GAGVSQSPRYKVAKRGQDVALRCDPISGHVSLFWYQQALGQGPEFLTYFQNEAQLDKSGLPSDRFFAERPEGSVSTLKIQRTQQEDSAVYLCASSSNNEQFFGPGTRLTVL.

This clonotype was counted a few times. The chain couples TRBV2 to TRBJ2-7; D gene unclear. Germline assignment: CDR1 SNHLY and CDR2 FYNNEI. The V end was cut by 4 bases, the J end by 2 bases, with 9 bases between. This CDR3 spans 13 amino acids. CDR3 amino acids: CASSVNTAYEQYF. The CDR3 nucleotides are TGTGCCAGCAGTGTAAACACGGCCTACGAGCAGTACTTC. Together with reference TRBV2 and TRBJ2-7, the CDR3 gives the full variable domain: EPEVTQTPSHQVTQMGQEVILRCVPISNHLYFYWYRQILGQKVEFLVSFYNNEISEKSEIFDDQFSVERPDGSNFTLKIRSTKLEDSAMYFCASSVNTAYEQYFGPGTRLTVT.

CDR3 residues: CAIRAGQANYNSPLHF. The CDR3 DNA reads as TGTGCCATCAGGGCGGGACAGGCGAACTATAATTCACCCCTCCACTTT. V gene TRBV10-3 combines with J gene TRBJ1-6, with 8 bases aligning to TRBD1. CDR1 and CDR2 (germline): ENHRY, SYGVKD. V lost 6 bases, J lost 3 bases, and 7 bases stayed unmatched. This CDR3 region has 16 residues.

Notes on this clonotype: No conserved phenylalanine or tryptophan is present at the end of the CDR3, so a read error is the likely explanation. The DNA is omitted, as the CDR3 cannot be located on it reliably, and the CDR3 follows TCRdb's listing. The V gene is TRBV11-2, the J gene TRBJ2-7; the table names TRBD1, a call not compared with the DNA. The germline V gene encodes CDR1 SGHAT and CDR2 FQNNGV. The CDR3 is made up of 14 amino acids, end residues included. CDR3 region: CASSLVQDYYEQYL.